The sequence of this T cell receptor (beta chain) was determined in a study of siplizumab effects on memory and regulatory T cells. Study-wide findings and caveats: An assignable naive or memory phenotype was lacking in roughly 80-97% of proliferating CD4+ or CD8+ clones. Naive T cells seemed more diverse than memory cells and seemed major alloresponse contributors.

Details on this clone: What it binds is not known.

Germline V gene sequence: CDR1 SEHNR, CDR2 FQNEAQ (reference sequence). The CDR3 is 14 residues long. V lost 8 bases and J lost 6; bases outside the gene matches: 11. Some 100,000 TCR templates were measured in each sample. The assay was immunoSEQ multiplex PCR, and TCRdb's table has in-frame clones only and misses some. Among about 100,000 clones, around 93% were seen once, and the ten largest hold roughly 1.3%. This rearrangement joins TRBV7-9 to TRBJ2-7; 9 nucleotides align to TRBD1. Sequencing was performed on non-Treg CD4+ T cells sorted from blood. This receptor was identified in a human donor in good health. The CDR3 reads CASDKGQGSSEQYF. Written as DNA, the CDR3 is TGTGCCAGCGACAAGGGACAGGGTTCAAGCGAGCAGTACTTC.